Below are 32 T cell receptor beta chains sequenced from a single sample in a study of cytomegalovirus exposure and HLA in healthy donors. Clones were sequenced by immunoSEQ multiplex PCR, and TCRdb holds only the in-frame ones, with some missing. The sample holds some 170,000 clones, around nine tenths seen once. The sequenced sample was PBMCs. These receptor sequences come from a woman younger than 45 in good health and CMV-seronegative.

The chain carries TRBV10-2 and TRBJ2-1; D gene ambiguous. Germline V CDR1 and CDR2: WSHSY, SAAADI. This CDR3 region has 15 residues. V lost 3 bases to trimming and J lost 1 base, with 10 bases between them. In DNA form, the CDR3 reads TGCGCCAGCAGTGATTTAGAAAGTTCCTACAATGAGCAGTTCTTC. It translates to CASSDLESSYNEQFF.

The J gene is TRBJ1-5, the V gene TRBV5-6, with D uncertain. CDR1 and CDR2 (germline): SGHDT, YYEEEE. V was shortened by 4 bases and J by 6 bases, with 20 bases between the two germline ends. The CDR3 sequence is 16 residues long. The CDR3 reads CASSTRRGGVRQPQHF. DNA of the CDR3: TGTGCCAGCAGCACACGCCGGGGTGGGGTGCGTCAGCCCCAGCATTTT.

The CDR3 sequence: CASSPAPYGYTF. The CDR3 coding sequence is TGTGCCAGCAGTCCAGCGCCCTATGGCTACACCTTC. The chain employs TRBV6-5 and TRBJ1-2; D not resolved. The CDR3 contains 12 residues. In germline, CDR1 is MNHEY, CDR2 SVGAGI. V was cut by 5 bases and J by 4 bases, with 8 bases left in between.

This clone is a singleton in its sample. V usage is TRBV7-9 and J usage is TRBJ2-7, with D tentatively TRBD2 (7 bases). Trimming removed 6 bases from V and 5 bases from J, with 14 bases in between. CDR3 length: 13 residues. Germline V gene data show CDR1 as SEHNR and CDR2 as FQNEAQ (reference sequence). This CDR3 is CASRAPGGDEQYF. The CDR3, as DNA: TGTGCCAGCAGAGCCCCGGGGGGCGACGAGCAGTACTTC.

This rearrangement joins TRBV20-1 to TRBJ2-1; D gene uncertain. The CDR3 consists of 10 residues. The germline V gene encodes CDR1 DFQATT and CDR2 SNEGSKA (reference sequence). DNA for the CDR3: TGCAGGCAAGAGAAGAATGAGCAGTTCTTC. Protein sequence: CRQEKNEQFF.

In this sample, this clone turned up a few times. The gene calls are TRBV4-2 and TRBJ1-5, with 9 bases identical to TRBD1. Germline assignment: CDR1 LGHNA and CDR2 YNFKEQ. This CDR3 spans 12 amino acids. V lost 8 bases, J lost 6 bases, and 2 bases stayed unmatched. The CDR3 is CASSGQGQPQHF. CDR3 nucleotides: TGTGCCAGCTCGGGACAGGGTCAGCCCCAGCATTTT.

The chain has TRBV27 and TRBJ2-5; no clear D. The CDR3 covers 14 residues. The germline V gene encodes CDR1 MNHEY and CDR2 SMNVEV (reference sequence). The germline V and J ends were trimmed by 3 bases and 2 bases, with 10 bases remaining between them. The CDR3 sequence: CASSFGGRQETQYF. Here the CDR3 DNA reads TGTGCCAGCAGTTTCGGCGGTCGTCAAGAGACCCAGTACTTC.

V is TRBV7-2 and J is TRBJ1-6, with a tentative D call TRBD1 (6 bases). CDR1 SGHTA and CDR2 FQGNSA come from the germline V gene. Trimming left V 2 bases short and J 7 bases short, with 9 bases between. This CDR3 has 14 amino acids. In DNA form, the CDR3 reads TGTGCCAGCAGCTTACAGGGGTCGAATTCACCCCTCCACTTT. Amino acid sequence: CASSLQGSNSPLHF.

The chain is built from TRBV5-1 and TRBJ2-2, with 13 bases lining up with TRBD2. Germline trimming cut 7 bases from V and 0 bases from J; bases unmatched to any gene: 6. The V gene's germline CDR1 is SGHRS and CDR2 YFSETQ. The CDR3 contains 17 residues. In DNA form, the CDR3 reads TGCGCCAGCGAGCTTGGACTAGCGGGGGCGAACACCGGGGAGCTGTTTTTT. Protein: CASELGLAGANTGELFF.

The V and J genes are TRBV6-5 and TRBJ2-1, with 9 bases fitting TRBD2. This CDR3 is built from 15 residues. After removal of 6 bases from V and 2 bases from J, the junction contained 5 bases not matched to a gene. Germline CDR1 and CDR2: MNHEY and SVGAGI. Here the CDR3 reads CASRLSGGAYNEQFF. The CDR3 DNA is TGTGCCAGCAGGCTTAGCGGGGGAGCCTACAATGAGCAGTTCTTC.

The genes are TRBV27 and TRBJ1-4; D is possibly TRBD1 (5 bases). The V gene's germline CDR1 is MNHEY and CDR2 SMNVEV (reference sequence). This CDR3 is built from 15 residues. The V gene lost 6 bases and the J gene lost 8 bases, with 19 bases spanning the gap. The CDR3 is CASSPTLRAHEKLFF. For the CDR3, the DNA is TGTGCCAGCAGCCCCACACTCAGGGCGCACGAAAAACTGTTTTTT.

V and J are TRBV27 and TRBJ1-1, with D perhaps TRBD1 (5 bases). With 6 bases removed from V and 3 bases from J, the gap between germline ends came to 17 bases. Germline V gene lookup returns CDR1 MNHEY and CDR2 SMNVEV (reference sequence). This CDR3 has 15 amino acids. For the CDR3, the DNA is TGTGCCAGCAGGAACCTACAGGTCAGGGACACTGAAGCTTTCTTT. This translates into CASRNLQVRDTEAFF.

This clone came up once. The junction departs from germline at one end; a sequencing error may be responsible. The chain has TRBV25-1 and TRBJ1-2; D gene ambiguous. Germline V gene sequence: CDR1 MGHDK, CDR2 SYGVNS. The CDR3 spans 15 residues. CDR3 DNA: TGTGCCAGCAGTCCATCCGGCGGTATAATCTATGACTACACCTTC. The encoded protein is CASSPSGGIIYDYTF.

The rearrangement joins TRBV6-6 to TRBJ2-5; D gene uncertain. Trimming left V 0 bases short and J 0 bases short, with 11 bases between. CDR3 length: 16 amino acids. The germline V gene has CDR1 MNHNY and CDR2 SVGAGI (reference sequence). This CDR3 is CASSYSPGPNQETQYF. The DNA of the CDR3 is TGTGCCAGCAGTTACTCGCCGGGTCCCAACCAAGAGACCCAGTACTTC.

The gene calls are TRBV7-9 and TRBJ2-5; D ambiguous. Trimming cost V 4 bases and J 4 bases, with 16 bases left between them. Germline V gene sequence: CDR1 SEHNR, CDR2 FQNEAQ (reference sequence). CDR3 length equals 15 residues. The CDR3, as DNA: TGTGCCAGCAGCTCGAATTCCCGGGTGGGAGAGACCCAGTACTTC. This gives the protein CASSSNSRVGETQYF.

The V and J genes are TRBV30 and TRBJ1-6; possibly TRBD1 for D (6 bases). Trimming removed 8 bases at V and 15 bases at J, with 20 bases between. CDR1 and CDR2 (germline): GTSNPN, SVGIG (reference sequence). The CDR3 spans 12 residues. CDR3 DNA: TGTGCCCTCAAACAGGGTGGTTTTCTCCTCCACTTT. Its translation is CALKQGGFLLHF.

The chain employs TRBV6-1 and TRBJ2-5; TRBD2 is a possible D gene (5 bases). Per the germline V gene, CDR1 is MNHNS and CDR2 is SASEGT. V lost 2 bases and J 0 bases, leaving 10 bases between the germline ends. This CDR3 comprises 15 residues. DNA for the CDR3: TGTGCCAGCAGTGAACTAAAGGGAGACCAAGAGACCCAGTACTTC. Its protein product is CASSELKGDQETQYF.

This sequence joins TRBV9 and TRBJ1-1; 9 nucleotides line up with TRBD1. Germline lookup yields CDR1 SGDLS and CDR2 YYNGEE. V was clipped by 2 bases and J by 5 bases; unmatched bases: 4. CDR3 size: 14 residues. The CDR3 nucleotides read TGTGCCAGCAGCGTGGGGACAGGGTGGACTGAAGCTTTCTTT. Protein: CASSVGTGWTEAFF.

The chain joins TRBV5-1 to TRBJ2-3; weak D call: TRBD1 (6 bases). The CDR3 extends over 14 amino acids. The germline V gene has CDR1 SGHRS and CDR2 YFSETQ. The germline V and J ends were trimmed by 4 bases and 6 bases, with 15 bases remaining between them. As DNA, the CDR3 is TGCGCCAGCAGCCGGGACACCCGAGGGGATACGCAGTATTTT. It encodes CASSRDTRGDTQYF.

The rearrangement links TRBV27 to TRBJ1-6; D unresolved. Germline CDR1 reads MNHEY; CDR2 reads SMNVEV (reference sequence). The CDR3 totals 15 residues. V lost 7 bases to trimming and J lost 0 bases, with 10 bases between them. The CDR3 nucleotides read TGTGCCAGCAAGAGGGAGAGCTCCTATAATTCACCCCTCCACTTT. Translated, it gives CASKRESSYNSPLHF.

This rearrangement joins TRBV11-2 to TRBJ2-1; D is perhaps TRBD1 (6 bases). Germline-derived CDR1 and CDR2 are SGHAT and FQNNGV. This CDR3 is 15 amino acids long. Trimming pared 1 base from V and 6 bases from J, leaving 13 bases between. The CDR3 coding sequence is TGTGCCAGCAGCTTAGGAGACAGGCCCTCCAATGAGCAGTTCTTC. This codes for CASSLGDRPSNEQFF.

This chain joins TRBV5-4 and TRBJ2-7; 8 bases line up with TRBD2. With V trimmed by 2 bases and J by 6 bases, 19 bases remained unmatched. This CDR3 is 18 amino acids long. In germline, CDR1 is SGHNT, CDR2 YYREEE (reference sequence). The CDR3 region has the DNA TGTGCCAGCAGCTTATATCGTCCCGGTAGCGGGACCGCTGGCGAGCAGTACTTC. Translated, it gives CASSLYRPGSGTAGEQYF.

The chain uses TRBV9 and TRBJ2-1, with D possibly TRBD1 on 6 matching bases. The germline V gene has CDR1 SGDLS and CDR2 YYNGEE. Trimming stripped 4 bases from V and 8 bases from J, with 19 bases between. The CDR3 contains 15 residues. The CDR3 nucleotides read TGTGCCAGCAGCCCGCGGACAGTACTAGTCGATGAGCAGTTCTTC. Its translation: CASSPRTVLVDEQFF.

The J gene is TRBJ2-1, the V gene TRBV6-6; 9 bases are a match to TRBD1. Per the germline V gene, CDR1 is MNHNY and CDR2 is SVGAGI (reference sequence). With 7 bases clipped from V and 7 bases from J, the junction kept 8 bases outside the gene matches. This CDR3 has 14 residues. The CDR3 DNA follows: TGTGCCAGCACCCCCGACGGGACAGGGAATGAGCAGTTCTTC. Its translation: CASTPDGTGNEQFF.

V gene TRBV29-1 combines with J gene TRBJ1-2; possible D gene TRBD1, 5 bases. CDR3 size: 16 residues. Trimming shortened V by 5 bases and J by 2 bases, and 21 bases separated the two germline ends. Germline CDR1 and CDR2: SQVTM and ANQGSEA. CDR3 region: CSVLAEPGLSNYGYTF. CDR3 sequence (DNA): TGCAGCGTTTTGGCTGAACCGGGACTCTCAAACTATGGCTACACCTTC.

In its sample, this clone was seen once. The rearrangement links TRBV9 to TRBJ2-1; perhaps TRBD1 as D (6 bases). V was clipped by 0 bases and J by 12 bases, with 10 bases between them. CDR3 length: 12 amino acids. In germline, CDR1 is SGDLS, CDR2 YYNGEE. The CDR3 coding sequence is TGTGCCAGCAGCGTAGGAAGGGGGTCGCAGTTCTTC. The encoded protein is CASSVGRGSQFF.

This sequence joins TRBV5-1 and TRBJ2-5, with 9 bases lining up with TRBD1. CDR1 SGHRS and CDR2 YFSETQ come from the germline V gene. The V segment lost 9 bases and the J segment 5 bases; nucleotides outside the gene matches: 14. This CDR3 spans 15 amino acids. CDR3 nucleotides: TGCGCCACCACCCCGACCGGGACAGGGACGGAGACCCAGTACTTC. It encodes CATTPTGTGTETQYF.

This chain connects TRBV11-2 to TRBJ1-6, with TRBD1 matching over 8 bases. The V gene's germline CDR1 is SGHAT and CDR2 FQNNGV. The trim removed 0 bases at V and 6 bases at J, leaving 1 base unmatched. The CDR3 length is 15 residues. The CDR3 sequence: CASSLEGQANSPLHF. The CDR3 region has the DNA TGTGCCAGCAGCTTAGAGGGACAGGCTAATTCACCCCTCCACTTT.

V and J are TRBV2 and TRBJ2-5; 9 bases align to TRBD1. The CDR3 runs 15 residues. CDR1 and CDR2 (germline): SNHLY, FYNNEI. V trimming: 7 bases; J trimming: 2 bases; junction bases outside the gene matches: 8. For the CDR3, the DNA is TGTGCCAGCACCGGACAGGGGATGGTACAAGAGACCCAGTACTTC. Translating it yields CASTGQGMVQETQYF. Supplemented by reference TRBV2 and TRBJ2-5, the full variable domain reads EPEVTQTPSHQVTQMGQEVILRCVPISNHLYFYWYRQILGQKVEFLVSFYNNEISEKSEIFDDQFSVERPDGSNFTLKIRSTKLEDSAMYFCASTGQGMVQETQYFGPGTRLLVL.

The V and J genes are TRBV10-3 and TRBJ1-1, with 8 bases that match TRBD1. Germline V gene lookup returns CDR1 ENHRY and CDR2 SYGVKD. The CDR3 spans 13 residues. The ends lost 7 bases at V and 3 bases at J; junction bases unmatched: 4. The chain's CDR3 is CAINQQGDTEAFF. In DNA, the CDR3 is TGTGCCATCAATCAACAGGGGGACACTGAAGCTTTCTTT.

The chain has TRBV4-2 and TRBJ1-3; 7 bases match TRBD1. Germline V gives CDR1 LGHNA, CDR2 YNFKEQ. The CDR3 consists of 16 residues. With V trimmed by 0 bases and J by 3 bases, 5 bases remained unmatched. CDR3 DNA: TGTGCCAGCAGCCAAGATCGACAGGGTAATGGAAACACCATATATTTT. This gives the protein CASSQDRQGNGNTIYF.

The rearrangement joins TRBV5-1 to TRBJ1-4; a possible D gene is TRBD1 (6 bases). The germline V gene has CDR1 SGHRS and CDR2 YFSETQ. V was shortened by 1 base and J by 8 bases, with 12 bases between the two germline ends. This CDR3 comprises 14 residues. CDR3 residues: CASSLMGAWEKLFF. CDR3 DNA sequence: TGCGCCAGCAGCTTGATGGGGGCTTGGGAAAAACTGTTTTTT. Together with reference TRBV5-1 and TRBJ1-4, the CDR3 gives the full variable domain: KAGVTQTPRYLIKTRGQQVTLSCSPISGHRSVSWYQQTPGQGLQFLFEYFSETQRNKGNFPGRFSGRQFSNSRSEMNVSTLELGDSALYLCASSLMGAWEKLFFGSGTQLSVL.